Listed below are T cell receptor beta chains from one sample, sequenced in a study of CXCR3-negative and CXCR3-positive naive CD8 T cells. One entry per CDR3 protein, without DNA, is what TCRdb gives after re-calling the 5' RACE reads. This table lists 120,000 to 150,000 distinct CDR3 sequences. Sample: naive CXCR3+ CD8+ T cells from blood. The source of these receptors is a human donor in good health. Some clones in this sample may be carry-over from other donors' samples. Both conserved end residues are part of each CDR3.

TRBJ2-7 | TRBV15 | CATAGTTYEQYF
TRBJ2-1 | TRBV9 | CASAGGAYNEQFF
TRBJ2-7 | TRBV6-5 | CASSPSGGNYEQYF
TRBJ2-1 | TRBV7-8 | CASSPKRRDTGNEQFF
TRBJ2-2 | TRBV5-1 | CASSFAGELFF
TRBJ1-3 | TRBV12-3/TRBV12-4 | CASSNREYYGNTIYF
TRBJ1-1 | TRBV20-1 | CSAREGYWGANTEAFF
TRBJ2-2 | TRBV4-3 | CGSSHANTGELFF
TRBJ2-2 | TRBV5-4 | CASSLLGEQVGELFF
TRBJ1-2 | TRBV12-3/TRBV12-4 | CASSPTVGGIKAYGYTF
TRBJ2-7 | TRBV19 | CASSAGGEQYF
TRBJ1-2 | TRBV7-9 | CASSLGGREGYGYTF
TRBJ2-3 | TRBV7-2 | CASSLAHAGPTDTQYF
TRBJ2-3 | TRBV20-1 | CSSSPQRRVTDTQYF
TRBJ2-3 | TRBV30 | CAWNGADTQYF
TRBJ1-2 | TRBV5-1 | CASSLDTTGSYGYTF
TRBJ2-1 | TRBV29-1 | CSVDSSFDPYNEQFF